This TCR beta chain was captured by sequencing in a study of cytomegalovirus exposure and HLA in healthy donors. With 2 bases removed from V and 6 bases from J, the gap between germline ends came to 20 bases. Germline lookup yields CDR1 MGHDK and CDR2 SYGVNS. The CDR3 has 16 residues. Both 60 Vbeta primers and 13 Jbeta primers went into the PCR. Sequenced by immunoSEQ multiplex PCR; TCRdb stores in-frame clones only, minus some. Here the sample spans about 120,000 clones, over 65% being singletons. The material sequenced was PBMCs. This sequence originates from a woman in her twenties or thirties in good health and CMV-seronegative. V usage is TRBV25-1 and J usage is TRBJ2-7; the D is unclear. CDR3 DNA sequence: TGTGCCAGCAGTGAAGAATCGAAACACTACGCGCGCGAGCAGTACTTC. This translates into CASSEESKHYAREQYF.